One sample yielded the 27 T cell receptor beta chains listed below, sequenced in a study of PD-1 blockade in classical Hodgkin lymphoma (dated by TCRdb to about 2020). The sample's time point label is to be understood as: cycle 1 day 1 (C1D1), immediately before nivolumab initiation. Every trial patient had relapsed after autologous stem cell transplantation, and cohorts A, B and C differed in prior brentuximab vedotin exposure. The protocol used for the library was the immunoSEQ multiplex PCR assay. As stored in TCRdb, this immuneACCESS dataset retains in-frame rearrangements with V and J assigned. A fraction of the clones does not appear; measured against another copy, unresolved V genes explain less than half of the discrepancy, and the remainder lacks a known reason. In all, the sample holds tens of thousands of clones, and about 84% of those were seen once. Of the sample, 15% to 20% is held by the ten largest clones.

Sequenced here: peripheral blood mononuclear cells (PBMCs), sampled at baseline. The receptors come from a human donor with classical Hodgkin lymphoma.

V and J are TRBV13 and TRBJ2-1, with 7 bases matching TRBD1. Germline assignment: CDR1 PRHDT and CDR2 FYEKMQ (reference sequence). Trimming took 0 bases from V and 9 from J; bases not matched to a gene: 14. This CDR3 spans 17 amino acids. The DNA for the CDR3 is TGTGCCAGCAGCTTAGGAGGGGGCCAAGGGCCGGGCCCTGAGCAGTTCTTC. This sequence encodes CASSLGGGQGPGPEQFF.

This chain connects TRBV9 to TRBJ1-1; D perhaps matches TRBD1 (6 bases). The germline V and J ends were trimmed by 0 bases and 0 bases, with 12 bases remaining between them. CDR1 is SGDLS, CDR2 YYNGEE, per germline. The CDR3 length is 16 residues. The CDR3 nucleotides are TGTGCCAGCAGCGTAGCTCCCACAGGGATGAACACTGAAGCTTTCTTT. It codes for CASSVAPTGMNTEAFF.

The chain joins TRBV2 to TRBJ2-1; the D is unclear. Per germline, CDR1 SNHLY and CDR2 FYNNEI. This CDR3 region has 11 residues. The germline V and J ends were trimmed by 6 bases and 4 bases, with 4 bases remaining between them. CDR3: CASREYNEQFF. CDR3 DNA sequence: TGTGCCAGCAGGGAATACAATGAGCAGTTCTTC.

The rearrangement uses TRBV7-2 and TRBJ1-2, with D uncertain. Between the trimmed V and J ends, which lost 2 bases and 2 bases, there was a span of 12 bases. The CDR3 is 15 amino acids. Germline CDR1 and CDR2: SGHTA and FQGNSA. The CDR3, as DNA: TGTGCCAGCAGCTTATTCACGTGGGAGAACTATGGCTACACCTTC. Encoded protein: CASSLFTWENYGYTF.

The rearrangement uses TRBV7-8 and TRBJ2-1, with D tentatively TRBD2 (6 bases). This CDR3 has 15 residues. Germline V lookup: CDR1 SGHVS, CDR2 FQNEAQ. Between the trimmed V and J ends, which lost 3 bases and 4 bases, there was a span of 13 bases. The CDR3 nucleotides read TGTGCCAGCAGCTTTCTAGCGCACATTTACAATGAGCAGTTCTTC. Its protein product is CASSFLAHIYNEQFF.

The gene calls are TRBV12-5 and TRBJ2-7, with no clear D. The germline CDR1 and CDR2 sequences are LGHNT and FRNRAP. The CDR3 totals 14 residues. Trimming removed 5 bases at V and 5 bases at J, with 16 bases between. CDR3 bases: TGTGCTAGTGGTCCCCCGGAATTGTTTAACGAGCAGTACTTC. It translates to CASGPPELFNEQYF.

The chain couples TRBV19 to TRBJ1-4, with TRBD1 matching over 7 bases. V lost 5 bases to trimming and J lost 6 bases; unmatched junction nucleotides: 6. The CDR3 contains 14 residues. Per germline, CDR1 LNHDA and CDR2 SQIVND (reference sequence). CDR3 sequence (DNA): TGTGCCAGTAGTGAAGGGGGCGCGGATGAAAAACTGTTTTTT. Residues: CASSEGGADEKLFF.

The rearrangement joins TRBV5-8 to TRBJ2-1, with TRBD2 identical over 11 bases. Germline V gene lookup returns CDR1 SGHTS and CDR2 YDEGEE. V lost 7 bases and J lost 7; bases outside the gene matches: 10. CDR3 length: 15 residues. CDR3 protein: CASARRASGRNEQFF. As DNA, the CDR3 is TGTGCCAGCGCCAGACGGGCTAGCGGGAGGAATGAGCAGTTCTTC.

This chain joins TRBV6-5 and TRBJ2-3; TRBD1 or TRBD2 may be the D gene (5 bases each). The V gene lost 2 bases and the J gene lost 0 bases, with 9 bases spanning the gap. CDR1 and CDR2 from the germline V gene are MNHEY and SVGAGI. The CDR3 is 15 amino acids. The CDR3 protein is CASSYRGASTDTQYF. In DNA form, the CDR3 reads TGTGCCAGCAGTTACAGGGGAGCTAGCACAGATACGCAGTATTTT.

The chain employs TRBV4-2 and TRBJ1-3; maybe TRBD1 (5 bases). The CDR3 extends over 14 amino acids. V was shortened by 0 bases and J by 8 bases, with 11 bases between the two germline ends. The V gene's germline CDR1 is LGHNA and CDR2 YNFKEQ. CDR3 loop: CASSQDLDRDTIYF. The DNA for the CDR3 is TGTGCCAGCAGCCAAGATCTTGACAGAGACACCATATATTTT.

The CDR3 reads CANFGQENGYTF. Written as DNA, the CDR3 is TGTGCCAACTTTGGACAGGAAAACGGCTACACCTTC. The J gene is TRBJ1-2, the V gene TRBV10-3; 7 bases are shared with TRBD1. Losses at the gene ends were 10 bases for V and 8 bases for J; bases not matched to a gene: 10. The CDR3 covers 12 residues. The germline V gene encodes CDR1 ENHRY and CDR2 SYGVKD.

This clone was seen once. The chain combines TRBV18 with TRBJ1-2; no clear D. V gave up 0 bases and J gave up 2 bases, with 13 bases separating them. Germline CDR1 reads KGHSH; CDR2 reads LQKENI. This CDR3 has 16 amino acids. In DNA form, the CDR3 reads TGTGCCAGCTCACCACCGAGCAGAGGCCTAAACTATGGCTACACCTTC. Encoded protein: CASSPPSRGLNYGYTF.

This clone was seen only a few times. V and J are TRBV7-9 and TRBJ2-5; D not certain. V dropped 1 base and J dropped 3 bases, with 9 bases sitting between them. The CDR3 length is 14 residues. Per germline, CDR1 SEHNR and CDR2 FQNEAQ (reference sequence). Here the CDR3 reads CASSLGFNKETQYF. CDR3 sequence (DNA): TGTGCCAGCAGCTTAGGGTTCAACAAAGAGACCCAGTACTTC. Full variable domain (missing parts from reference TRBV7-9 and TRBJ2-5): DTGVSQNPRHKITKRGQNVTFRCDPISEHNRLYWYRQTLGQGPEFLTYFQNEAQLEKSRLLSDRFSAERPKGSFSTLEIQRTEQGDSAMYLCASSLGFNKETQYFGPGTRLLVL.

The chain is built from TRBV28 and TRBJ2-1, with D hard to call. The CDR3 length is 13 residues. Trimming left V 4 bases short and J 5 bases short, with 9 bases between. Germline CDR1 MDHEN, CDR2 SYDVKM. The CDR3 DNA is TGTGCCAGCAGTTATTACACAGACAATGAGCAGTTCTTC. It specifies CASSYYTDNEQFF.

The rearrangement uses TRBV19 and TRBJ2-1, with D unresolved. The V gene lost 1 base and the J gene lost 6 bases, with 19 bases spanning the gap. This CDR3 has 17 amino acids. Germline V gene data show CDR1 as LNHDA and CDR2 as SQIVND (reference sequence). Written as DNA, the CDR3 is TGTGCCAGTAGTATAGGCCTCACGACCCTGATGGCCAATGAGCAGTTCTTC. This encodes CASSIGLTTLMANEQFF.

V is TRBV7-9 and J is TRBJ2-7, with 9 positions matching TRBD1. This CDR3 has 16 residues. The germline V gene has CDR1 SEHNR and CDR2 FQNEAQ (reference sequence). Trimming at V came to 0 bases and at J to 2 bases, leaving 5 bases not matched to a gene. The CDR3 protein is CASSLARGQGPYEQYF. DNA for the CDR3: TGTGCCAGCAGCTTAGCGAGGGGACAGGGTCCCTACGAGCAGTACTTC.

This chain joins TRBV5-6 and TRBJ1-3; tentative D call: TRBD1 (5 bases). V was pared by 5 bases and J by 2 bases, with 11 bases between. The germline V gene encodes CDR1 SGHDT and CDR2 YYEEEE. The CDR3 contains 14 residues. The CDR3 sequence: CASRSGLTGNTIYF. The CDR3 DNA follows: TGTGCCAGCAGGTCGGGACTTACTGGAAACACCATATATTTT.

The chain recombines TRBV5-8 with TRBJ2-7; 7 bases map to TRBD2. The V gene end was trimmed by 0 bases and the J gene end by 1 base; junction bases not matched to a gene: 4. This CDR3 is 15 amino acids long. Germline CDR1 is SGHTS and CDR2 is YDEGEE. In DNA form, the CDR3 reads TGTGCCAGCAGCTTGGGGGCTAGCGGTTCCTACGAGCAGTACGTC. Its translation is CASSLGASGSYEQYV.

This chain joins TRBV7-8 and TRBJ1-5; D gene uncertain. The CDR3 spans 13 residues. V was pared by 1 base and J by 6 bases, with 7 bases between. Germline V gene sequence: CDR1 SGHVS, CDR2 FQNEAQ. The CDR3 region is CASSLDRGQPQHF. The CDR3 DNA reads TGTGCCAGCAGCTTAGATCGGGGTCAGCCCCAGCATTTT.

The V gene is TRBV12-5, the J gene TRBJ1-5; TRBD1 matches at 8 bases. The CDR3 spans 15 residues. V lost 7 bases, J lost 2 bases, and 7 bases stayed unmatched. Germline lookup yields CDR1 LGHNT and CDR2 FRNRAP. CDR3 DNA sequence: TGTGCTAGTGACCCAGGGGGCGGGGGCAATCAGCCCCAGCATTTT. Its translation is CASDPGGGGNQPQHF.

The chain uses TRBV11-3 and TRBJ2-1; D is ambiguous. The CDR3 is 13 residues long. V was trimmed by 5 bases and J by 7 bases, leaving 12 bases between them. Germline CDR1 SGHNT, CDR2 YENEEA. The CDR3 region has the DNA TGTGCCAGCAGCCTATTAAGGGCGAATGAGCAGTTCTTC. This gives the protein CASSLLRANEQFF.

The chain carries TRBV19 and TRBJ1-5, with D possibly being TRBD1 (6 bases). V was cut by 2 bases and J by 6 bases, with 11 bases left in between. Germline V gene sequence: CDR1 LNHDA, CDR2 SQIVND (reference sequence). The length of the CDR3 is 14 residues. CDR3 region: CASSINGDTQPQHF. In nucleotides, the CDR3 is TGTGCCAGTAGTATAAATGGGGACACTCAGCCCCAGCATTTT.

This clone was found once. The CDR3 loop is CASTIRGGRPGNEQFF. Here the CDR3 DNA reads TGTGCCAGCACCATACGCGGCGGGAGGCCCGGCAATGAGCAGTTCTTC. The chain employs TRBV27 and TRBJ2-1; TRBD2 aligns across 8 bases. CDR1 is MNHEY and CDR2 is SMNVEV in the germline V gene (reference sequence). This CDR3 is built from 16 residues. Germline trimming cut 7 bases from V and 6 bases from J; bases unmatched to any gene: 14.

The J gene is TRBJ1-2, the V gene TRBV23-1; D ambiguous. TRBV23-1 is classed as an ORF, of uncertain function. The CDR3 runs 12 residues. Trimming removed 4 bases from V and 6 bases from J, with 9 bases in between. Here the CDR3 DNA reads TGCGCCAGCAGTCCTGGACGTCATGGCTACACCTTC. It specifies CASSPGRHGYTF.

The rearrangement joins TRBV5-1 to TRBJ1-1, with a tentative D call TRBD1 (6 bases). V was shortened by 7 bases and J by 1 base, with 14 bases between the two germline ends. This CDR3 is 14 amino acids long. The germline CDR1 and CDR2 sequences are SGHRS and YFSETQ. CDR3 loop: CASGDRPWNTEAFF. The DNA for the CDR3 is TGCGCCAGCGGTGACAGGCCTTGGAACACTGAAGCTTTCTTT.

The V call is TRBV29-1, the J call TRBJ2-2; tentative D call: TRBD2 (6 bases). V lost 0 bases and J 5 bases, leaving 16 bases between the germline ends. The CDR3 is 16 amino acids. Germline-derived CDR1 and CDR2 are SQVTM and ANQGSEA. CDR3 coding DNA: TGCAGCGTTGAAGATGCGGGGCGAGGTTTGACCGGGGAGCTGTTTTTT. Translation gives CSVEDAGRGLTGELFF.

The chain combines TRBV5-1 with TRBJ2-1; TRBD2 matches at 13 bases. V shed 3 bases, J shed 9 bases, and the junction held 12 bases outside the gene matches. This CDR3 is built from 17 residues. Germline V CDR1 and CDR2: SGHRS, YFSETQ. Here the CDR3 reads CASSSGLAGSRGGEQFF. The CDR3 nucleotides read TGCGCCAGCAGCTCGGGACTAGCGGGATCTCGCGGTGGTGAGCAGTTCTTC.